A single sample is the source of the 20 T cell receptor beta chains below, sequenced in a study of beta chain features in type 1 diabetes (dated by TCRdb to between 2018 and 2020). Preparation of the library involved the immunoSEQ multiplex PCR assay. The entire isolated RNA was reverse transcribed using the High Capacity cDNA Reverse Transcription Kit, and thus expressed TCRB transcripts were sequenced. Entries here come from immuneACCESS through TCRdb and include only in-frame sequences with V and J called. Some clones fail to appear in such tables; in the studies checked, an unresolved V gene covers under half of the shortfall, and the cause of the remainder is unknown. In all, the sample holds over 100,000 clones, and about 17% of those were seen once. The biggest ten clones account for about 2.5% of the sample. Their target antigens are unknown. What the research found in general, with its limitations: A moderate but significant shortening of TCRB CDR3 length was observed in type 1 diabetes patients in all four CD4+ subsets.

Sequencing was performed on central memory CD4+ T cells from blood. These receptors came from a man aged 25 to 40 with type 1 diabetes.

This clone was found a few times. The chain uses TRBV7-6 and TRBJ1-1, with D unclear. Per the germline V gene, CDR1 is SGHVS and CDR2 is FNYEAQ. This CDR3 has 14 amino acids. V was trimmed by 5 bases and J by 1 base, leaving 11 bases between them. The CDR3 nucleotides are TGTGCCAGCAGCCCACGACTGGAGAACACTGAAGCTTTCTTT. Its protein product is CASSPRLENTEAFF.

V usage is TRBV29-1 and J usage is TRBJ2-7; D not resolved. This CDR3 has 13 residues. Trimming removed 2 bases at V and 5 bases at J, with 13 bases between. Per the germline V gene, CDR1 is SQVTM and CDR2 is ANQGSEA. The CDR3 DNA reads TGCAGCGTTGAAACTTTAGGATTCGACGAGCAGTACTTC. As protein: CSVETLGFDEQYF.

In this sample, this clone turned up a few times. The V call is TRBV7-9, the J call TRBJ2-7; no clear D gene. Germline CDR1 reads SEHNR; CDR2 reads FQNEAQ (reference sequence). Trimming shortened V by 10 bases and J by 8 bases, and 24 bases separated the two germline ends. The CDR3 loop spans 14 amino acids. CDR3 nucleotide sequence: TGTGCCACCATACTTGCAACGGGCAGTCGAAAGCAGTACTTC. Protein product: CATILATGSRKQYF.

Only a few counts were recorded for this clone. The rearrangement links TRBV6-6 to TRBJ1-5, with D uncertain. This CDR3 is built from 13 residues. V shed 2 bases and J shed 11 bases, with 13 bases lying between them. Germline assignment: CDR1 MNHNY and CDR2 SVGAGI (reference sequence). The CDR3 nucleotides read TGTGCCAGCAGTTACGACCATAAATCGGCCCAGCATTTT. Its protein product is CASSYDHKSAQHF.

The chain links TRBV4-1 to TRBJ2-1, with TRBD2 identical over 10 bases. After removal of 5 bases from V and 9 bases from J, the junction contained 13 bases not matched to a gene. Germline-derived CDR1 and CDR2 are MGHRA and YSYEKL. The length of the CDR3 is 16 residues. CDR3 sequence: CASSDLFQRGGREQFF. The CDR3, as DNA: TGCGCCAGCAGCGACCTATTCCAGCGGGGGGGTCGTGAGCAGTTCTTC.

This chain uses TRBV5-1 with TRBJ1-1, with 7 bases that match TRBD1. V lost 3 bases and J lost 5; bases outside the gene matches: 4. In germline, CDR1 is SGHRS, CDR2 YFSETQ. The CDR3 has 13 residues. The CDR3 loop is CASSSTGNTEAFF. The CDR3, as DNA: TGCGCCAGCAGCTCGACAGGGAATACTGAAGCTTTCTTT. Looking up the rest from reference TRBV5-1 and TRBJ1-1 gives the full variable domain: KAGVTQTPRYLIKTRGQQVTLSCSPISGHRSVSWYQQTPGQGLQFLFEYFSETQRNKGNFPGRFSGRQFSNSRSEMNVSTLELGDSALYLCASSSTGNTEAFFGQGTRLTVV.

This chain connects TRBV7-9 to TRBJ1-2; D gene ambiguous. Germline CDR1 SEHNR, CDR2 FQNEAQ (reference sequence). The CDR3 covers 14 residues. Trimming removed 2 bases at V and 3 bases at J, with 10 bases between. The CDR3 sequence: CASSLMAGDYGYTF. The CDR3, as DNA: TGTGCCAGCAGCTTAATGGCCGGCGACTATGGCTACACCTTC. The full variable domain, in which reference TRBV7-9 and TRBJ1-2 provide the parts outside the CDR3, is DTGVSQNPRHKITKRGQNVTFRCDPISEHNRLYWYRQTLGQGPEFLTYFQNEAQLEKSRLLSDRFSAERPKGSFSTLEIQRTEQGDSAMYLCASSLMAGDYGYTFGSGTRLTVV.

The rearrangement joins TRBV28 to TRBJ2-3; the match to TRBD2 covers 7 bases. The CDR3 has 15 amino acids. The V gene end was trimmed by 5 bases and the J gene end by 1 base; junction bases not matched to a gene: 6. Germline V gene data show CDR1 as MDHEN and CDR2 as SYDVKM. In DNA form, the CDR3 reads TGTGCCAGCAGTCCCAGCGGGGAGGGCACAGATACGCAGTATTTT. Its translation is CASSPSGEGTDTQYF.

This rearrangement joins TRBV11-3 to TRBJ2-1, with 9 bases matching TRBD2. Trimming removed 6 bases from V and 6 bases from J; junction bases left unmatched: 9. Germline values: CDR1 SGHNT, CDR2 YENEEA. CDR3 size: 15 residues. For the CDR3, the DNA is TGTGCCAGCAGGTCCGGGACTAGCCTTCTCAATGAGCAGTTCTTC. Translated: CASRSGTSLLNEQFF.

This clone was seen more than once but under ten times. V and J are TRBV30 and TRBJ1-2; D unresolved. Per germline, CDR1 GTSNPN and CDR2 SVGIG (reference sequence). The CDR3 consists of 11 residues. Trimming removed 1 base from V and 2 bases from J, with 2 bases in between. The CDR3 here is CAWSGNYGYTF. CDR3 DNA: TGTGCCTGGAGTGGAAACTATGGCTACACCTTC. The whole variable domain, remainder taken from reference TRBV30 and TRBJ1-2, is SQTIHQWPATLVQPVGSPLSLECTVEGTSNPNLYWYRQAAGRGLQLLFYSVGIGQISSEVPQNLSASRPQDRQFILSSKKLLLSDSGFYLCAWSGNYGYTFGSGTRLTVV.

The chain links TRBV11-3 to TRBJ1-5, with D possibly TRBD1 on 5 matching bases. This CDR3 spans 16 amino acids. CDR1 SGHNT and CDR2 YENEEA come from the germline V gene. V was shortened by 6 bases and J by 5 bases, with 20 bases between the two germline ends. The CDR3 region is CASSFRPGNKDQPQHF. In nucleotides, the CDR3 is TGTGCCAGCAGTTTTAGGCCAGGGAACAAAGATCAGCCCCAGCATTTT.

The CDR3 here is CASSGQGVEAFF. The CDR3 coding sequence is TGTGCCAGCAGTGGCCAGGGTGTTGAAGCTTTCTTT. The chain recombines TRBV2 with TRBJ1-1; tentative D call: TRBD1 (5 bases). Trimming stripped 4 bases from V and 7 bases from J, with 10 bases between. Germline V gene lookup returns CDR1 SNHLY and CDR2 FYNNEI. The CDR3 extends over 12 amino acids.

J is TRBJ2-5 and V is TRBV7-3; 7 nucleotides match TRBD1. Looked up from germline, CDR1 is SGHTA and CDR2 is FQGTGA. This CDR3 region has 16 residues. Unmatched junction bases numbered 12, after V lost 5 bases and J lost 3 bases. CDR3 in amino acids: CASSQATGLSKETQYF. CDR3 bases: TGTGCCAGCAGCCAAGCGACAGGGCTTTCTAAAGAGACCCAGTACTTC. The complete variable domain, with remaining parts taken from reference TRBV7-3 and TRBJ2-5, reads GAGVSQTPSNKVTEKGKYVELRCDPISGHTALYWYRQSLGQGPEFLIYFQGTGAADDSGLPNDRFFAVRPEGSVSTLKIQRTERGDSAVYLCASSQATGLSKETQYFGPGTRLLVL.

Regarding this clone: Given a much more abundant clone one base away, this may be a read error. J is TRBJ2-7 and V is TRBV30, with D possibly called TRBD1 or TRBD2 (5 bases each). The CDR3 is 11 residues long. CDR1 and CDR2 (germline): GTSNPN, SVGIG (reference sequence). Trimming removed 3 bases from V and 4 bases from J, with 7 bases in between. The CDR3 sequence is CAWRGRYEQYF. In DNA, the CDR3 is TGTGCCTGGAGGGGACGATACGAGCAGTACTTC.

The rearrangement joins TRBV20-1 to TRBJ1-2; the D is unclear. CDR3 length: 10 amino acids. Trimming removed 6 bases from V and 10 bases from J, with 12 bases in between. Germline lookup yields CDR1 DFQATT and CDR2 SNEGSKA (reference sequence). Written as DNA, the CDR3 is TGCAGTGCCGCCGACAAACTCTACACCTTC. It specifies CSAADKLYTF.

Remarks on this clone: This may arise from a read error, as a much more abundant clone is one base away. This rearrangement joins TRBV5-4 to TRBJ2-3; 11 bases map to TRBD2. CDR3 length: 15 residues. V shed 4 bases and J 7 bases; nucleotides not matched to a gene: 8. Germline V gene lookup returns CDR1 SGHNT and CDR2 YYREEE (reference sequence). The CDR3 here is CASSVSGGERNTQYF. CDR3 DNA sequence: TGTGCCAGCAGCGTTAGCGGGGGGGAGCGGAATACGCAGTATTTT.

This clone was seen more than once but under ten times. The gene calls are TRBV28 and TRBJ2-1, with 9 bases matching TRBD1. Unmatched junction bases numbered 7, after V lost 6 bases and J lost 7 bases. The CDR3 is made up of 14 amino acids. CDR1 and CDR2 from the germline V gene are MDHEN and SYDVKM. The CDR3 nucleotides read TGTGCCAGCAGCCATAGGGACAGGGTGAATGAGCAGTTCTTC. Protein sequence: CASSHRDRVNEQFF.

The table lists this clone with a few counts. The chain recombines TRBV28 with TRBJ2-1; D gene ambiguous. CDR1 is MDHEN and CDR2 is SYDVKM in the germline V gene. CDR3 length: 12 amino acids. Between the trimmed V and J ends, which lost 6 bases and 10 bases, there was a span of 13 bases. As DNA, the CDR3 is TGTGCCAGCAGATCTGGCACGATGGAGCAGTTCTTC. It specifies CASRSGTMEQFF. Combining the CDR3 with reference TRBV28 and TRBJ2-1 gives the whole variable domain DVKVTQSSRYLVKRTGEKVFLECVQDMDHENMFWYRQDPGLGLRLIYFSYDVKMKEKGDIPEGYSVSREKKERFSLILESASTNQTSMYLCASRSGTMEQFFGPGTRLTVL.

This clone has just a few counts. The CDR3, as DNA: TGTGCCACCAGCAGAGAGACAGGGGCCAATCAGCCCCAGCATTTT. Its protein is CATSRETGANQPQHF. The rearrangement joins TRBV15 to TRBJ1-5; 8 positions agree with TRBD1. V shed 0 bases and J 3 bases; nucleotides not matched to a gene: 1. Per germline, CDR1 LNHNV and CDR2 YYDKDF (reference sequence). The CDR3 has 15 residues.

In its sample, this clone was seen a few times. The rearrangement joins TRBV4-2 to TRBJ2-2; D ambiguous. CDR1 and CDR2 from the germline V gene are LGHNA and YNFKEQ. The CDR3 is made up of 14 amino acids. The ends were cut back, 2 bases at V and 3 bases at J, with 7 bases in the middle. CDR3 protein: CASSQFPHTGELFF. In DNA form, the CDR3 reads TGTGCCAGCAGCCAATTCCCCCACACCGGGGAGCTGTTTTTT.